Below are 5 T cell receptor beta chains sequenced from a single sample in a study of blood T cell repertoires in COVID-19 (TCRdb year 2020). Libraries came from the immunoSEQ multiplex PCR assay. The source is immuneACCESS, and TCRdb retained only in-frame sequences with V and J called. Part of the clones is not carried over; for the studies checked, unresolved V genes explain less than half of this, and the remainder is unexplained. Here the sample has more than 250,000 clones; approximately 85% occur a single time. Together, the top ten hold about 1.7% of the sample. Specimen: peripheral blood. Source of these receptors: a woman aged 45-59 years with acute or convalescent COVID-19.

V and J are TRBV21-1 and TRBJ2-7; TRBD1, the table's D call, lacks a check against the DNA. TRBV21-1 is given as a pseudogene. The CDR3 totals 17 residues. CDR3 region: CASNLGQGPTLSYEQYF. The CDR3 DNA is TGTGCCAGCAACCTAGGACAGGGGCCCACCCTCTCCTACGAGCAGTACTTC.

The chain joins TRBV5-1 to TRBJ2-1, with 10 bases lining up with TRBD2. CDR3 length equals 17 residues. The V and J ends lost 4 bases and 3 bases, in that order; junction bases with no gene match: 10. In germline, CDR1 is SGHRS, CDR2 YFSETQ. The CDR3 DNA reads TGCGCCAGCAGCAGTCCTAGCGGGAGTACCCTCTACAATGAGCAGTTCTTC. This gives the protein CASSSPSGSTLYNEQFF.

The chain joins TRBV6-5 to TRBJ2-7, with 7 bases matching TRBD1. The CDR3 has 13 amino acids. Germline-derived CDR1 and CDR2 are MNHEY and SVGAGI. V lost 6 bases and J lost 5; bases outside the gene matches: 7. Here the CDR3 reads CASSPGTVHEQYF. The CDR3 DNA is TGTGCCAGCAGCCCCGGGACAGTCCACGAGCAGTACTTC.

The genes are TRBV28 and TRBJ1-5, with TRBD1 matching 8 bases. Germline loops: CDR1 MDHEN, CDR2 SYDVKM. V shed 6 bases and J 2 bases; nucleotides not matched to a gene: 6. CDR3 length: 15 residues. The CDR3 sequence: CASRTQGAGNQPQHF. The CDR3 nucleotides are TGTGCCAGCAGGACTCAGGGGGCAGGCAATCAGCCCCAGCATTTT.

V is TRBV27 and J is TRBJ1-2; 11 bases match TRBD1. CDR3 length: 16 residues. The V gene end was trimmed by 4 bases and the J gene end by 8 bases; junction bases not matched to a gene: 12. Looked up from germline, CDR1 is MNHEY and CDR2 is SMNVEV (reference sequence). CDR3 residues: CASSSRTGGPSAGYTF. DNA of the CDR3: TGTGCCAGCAGTTCCCGGACAGGGGGCCCTTCTGCGGGCTACACCTTC.